Listed here are 9 T cell receptor beta chains from one sample, sequenced in a study of blood T cell repertoires in COVID-19. Repertoires were generated with immunoSEQ multiplex PCR, while TCRdb's copy carries only in-frame clones and drops some. This table holds over 130,000 clones, approximately 83% found once. Source material: peripheral blood. The receptors here all came from a human donor in a cohort sampled during active COVID-19.

The CDR3 nucleotides read TGTGCCAGCAGCTTCCCAGGGGGCAGAAACGAGCAGTACTTC. Translated, it gives CASSFPGGRNEQYF. The chain is built from TRBV13 and TRBJ2-7, with 8 bases that match TRBD1. This CDR3 spans 14 amino acids. J was trimmed by 5 bases and V by 3 bases; bases with no gene match: 6. Germline V lookup: CDR1 PRHDT, CDR2 FYEKMQ (reference sequence).

This clone was seen a handful of times. The CDR3, as DNA: TGTGCCAGCAGGACAGGGGGCGCCTATCAGCCCCAGCATTTT. Protein product: CASRTGGAYQPQHF. This chain connects TRBV27 to TRBJ1-5, with 10 positions matching TRBD1. V lost 6 bases and J lost 5; bases outside the gene matches: 4. Looked up from germline, CDR1 is MNHEY and CDR2 is SMNVEV (reference sequence). The CDR3 length is 14 residues.

V and J are TRBV7-2 and TRBJ1-5; no clear D. The CDR3 extends over 12 amino acids. With 5 bases removed from V and 3 bases from J, the gap between germline ends came to 5 bases. Looked up from germline, CDR1 is SGHTA and CDR2 is FQGNSA. CDR3 loop: CASSPFNQPQHF. For the CDR3, the DNA is TGTGCCAGCAGCCCCTTCAATCAGCCCCAGCATTTT.

V is TRBV19 and J is TRBJ1-1; 7 bases match TRBD1. Germline values: CDR1 LNHDA, CDR2 SQIVND (reference sequence). V lost 3 bases to trimming and J lost 0 bases; unmatched junction nucleotides: 7. CDR3 size: 16 residues. CDR3 in amino acids: CASSMGTVPMNTEAFF. The DNA of the CDR3 is TGTGCCAGTAGTATGGGGACAGTTCCAATGAACACTGAAGCTTTCTTT.

The genes are TRBV7-2 and TRBJ2-7; TRBD1 is a possible D gene (5 bases). CDR1 and CDR2 from the germline V gene are SGHTA and FQGNSA. This CDR3 comprises 12 residues. V was shortened by 2 bases and J by 4 bases, with 6 bases between the two germline ends. The CDR3 protein is CASSLKGYEQYF. As DNA, the CDR3 is TGTGCCAGCAGCTTAAAGGGGTACGAGCAGTACTTC.

This clone was observed once. This sequence joins TRBV4-1 and TRBJ1-3; 7 positions agree with TRBD1. Unmatched junction bases numbered 2, after V lost 2 bases and J lost 4 bases. Germline V gene lookup returns CDR1 MGHRA and CDR2 YSYEKL. This CDR3 is 14 amino acids long. CDR3 in amino acids: CASSQPGQGNTIYF. The CDR3 DNA reads TGCGCCAGCAGCCAACCGGGACAGGGAAACACCATATATTTT.

The CDR3 sequence: CASSSSAYTGGTNTIYF. The CDR3 region has the DNA TGCGCCAGCAGCAGCTCTGCTTACACCGGAGGAACAAACACCATATATTTT. The V call is TRBV5-1, the J call TRBJ1-3; no firm D call. From germline, CDR1 is SGHRS and CDR2 YFSETQ. This CDR3 has 17 amino acids. V was shortened by 4 bases and J by 6 bases, with 23 bases between the two germline ends. Together with reference TRBV5-1 and TRBJ1-3, the CDR3 gives the full variable domain: KAGVTQTPRYLIKTRGQQVTLSCSPISGHRSVSWYQQTPGQGLQFLFEYFSETQRNKGNFPGRFSGRQFSNSRSEMNVSTLELGDSALYLCASSSSAYTGGTNTIYFGEGSWLTVV.

The gene calls are TRBV7-9 and TRBJ2-7; perhaps TRBD2 as D (5 bases). The germline CDR1 and CDR2 sequences are SEHNR and FQNEAQ (reference sequence). The CDR3 consists of 13 residues. V lost 2 bases to trimming and J lost 2 bases, with 7 bases between them. In DNA form, the CDR3 reads TGTGCCAGCAGCTTACCGACTACCTACGAGCAGTACTTC. Translating it yields CASSLPTTYEQYF. The whole variable domain, remainder taken from reference TRBV7-9 and TRBJ2-7, is DTGVSQNPRHKITKRGQNVTFRCDPISEHNRLYWYRQTLGQGPEFLTYFQNEAQLEKSRLLSDRFSAERPKGSFSTLEIQRTEQGDSAMYLCASSLPTTYEQYFGPGTRLTVT.

This rearrangement joins TRBV10-3 to TRBJ1-1; TRBD1 aligns across 8 bases. CDR1 ENHRY and CDR2 SYGVKD come from the germline V gene. The CDR3 is made up of 20 amino acids. V lost 0 bases to trimming and J lost 0 bases; unmatched junction nucleotides: 15. Here the CDR3 reads CAISESGYGTGAFMNTEAFF. As DNA, the CDR3 is TGTGCCATCAGTGAGTCTGGGTATGGGACAGGAGCCTTCATGAACACTGAAGCTTTCTTT.